The clone carrying this TCR beta chain was counted many times. This sample stems from a study of T-cell reconstitution after alpha-beta-depleted transplantation in children. Unique molecular identifiers tagged the TCRbeta library. TCRdb processed the PCR reads anew with MiXCR; each CDR3 protein has one entry. The sample lists about 200,000 distinct CDR3 sequences, more than 14% occurring once. CDR3 length: 16 residues. V lost 0 bases and J lost 5, with 15 bases in between. Germline V lookup: CDR1 SGHRS, CDR2 YFSETQ. The input for sequencing was PBMCs from the stem cell graft donor, taken from the stem cell graft. The receptor comes from a human donor who donated a stem cell graft to a child with acute lymphoblastic leukemia. The chain has TRBV5-1 and TRBJ2-1; D possibly corresponds to TRBD2 (5 bases). CDR3 bases: TGCGCCAGCAGCTTGGCTTATCGGGGATTCAACAATGAGCAGTTCTTC. This gives the protein CASSLAYRGFNNEQFF.